This passage covers 5 T cell receptor beta chains from one sample sequenced in a study of blood T cell repertoires in COVID-19. The method was immunoSEQ multiplex PCR; TCRdb's version includes in-frame clones alone and lacks a portion of them. The sample comprises roughly 150,000 clones, under 90% of which are singletons, and roughly 2% rests with the top ten. Sequencing used peripheral blood. The receptors were sampled from a woman over 75 with acute or convalescent COVID-19.

This clone was counted once. The rearrangement links TRBV7-2 to TRBJ2-3; D might be TRBD2 (7 bases). The V gene's germline CDR1 is SGHTA and CDR2 FQGNSA. This CDR3 has 20 amino acids. The V end was cut by 0 bases, the J end by 0 bases, with 22 bases between. The CDR3 DNA reads as TGTGCCAGCAGCTTAGCCTCCGGCGGTACAGCGGGACATAGCACAGATACGCAGTATTTT. Amino acids: CASSLASGGTAGHSTDTQYF.

The chain employs TRBV5-6 and TRBJ2-2; 12 bases agree with TRBD2. V lost 2 bases to trimming and J lost 4 bases; unmatched junction nucleotides: 3. The length of the CDR3 is 16 residues. Per germline, CDR1 SGHDT and CDR2 YYEEEE. The CDR3 here is CASSFLAGGLTGELFF. The CDR3 nucleotides are TGTGCCAGCAGCTTTCTAGCGGGGGGGCTCACCGGGGAGCTGTTTTTT.

The chain couples TRBV7-2 to TRBJ2-3, with unresolved D. The CDR3 totals 13 residues. The germline V and J ends were trimmed by 1 base and 6 bases, with 8 bases remaining between them. CDR1 is SGHTA, CDR2 FQGNSA, per germline. The CDR3 DNA is TGTGCCAGCAGCTTAGAGCCGTCGGATACGCAGTATTTT. As protein: CASSLEPSDTQYF.

The chain recombines TRBV2 with TRBJ1-1, with D uncertain. The CDR3 length is 14 residues. Germline assignment: CDR1 SNHLY and CDR2 FYNNEI. Trimming cost V 8 bases and J 0 bases, with 13 bases left between them. The CDR3, as DNA: TGTGCCAGCGTACGAGGGTCCCTGAACACTGAAGCTTTCTTT. Protein product: CASVRGSLNTEAFF.

A note on this clone: The sample carries other DNA sequences with the same CDR3. This rearrangement joins TRBV30 to TRBJ1-6; D is unresolved. Germline CDR1 and CDR2: GTSNPN and SVGIG (reference sequence). This CDR3 spans 13 amino acids. The V end was cut by 0 bases, the J end by 5 bases, with 5 bases between. The CDR3 region has the DNA TGTGCCTGGAGTGTCCAGGATAATTCACCCCTCCACTTT. Encoded protein: CAWSVQDNSPLHF.